This T cell receptor beta chain was captured by sequencing in a study of CD8 T cells in ankylosing spondylitis. Germline lookup yields CDR1 ENHRY and CDR2 SYGVKD. With 8 bases clipped from V and 4 bases from J, the junction kept 4 bases outside the gene matches. CDR3 length equals 14 residues. This clonotype came up a few times. Its antigen remains unidentified. Overall study findings and caveats: Within ankylosing spondylitis blood, a TCR beta motif made up of seven to nine highly homologous variants appeared to be characteristic.

TCRdb processed the 5' RACE reads anew with MiXCR; each CDR3 protein has one entry. The profile covers about 340,000 distinct CDR3 sequences, with 6.5% to 10% appearing a single time and 13% to 15% taken by the ten largest. The sequence was obtained from a male donor with ankylosing spondylitis. The chain recombines TRBV10-3 with TRBJ2-2; TRBD1 matches 10 bases. The sequenced sample consisted of blood, either unsorted or a sorted T cell fraction (not recorded which). The CDR3 sequence: CAIRGTGVTGELFF. The CDR3 region has the DNA TGTGCCATCCGAGGGACAGGGGTCACCGGGGAGCTGTTTTTT.